The 9 T cell receptor beta chains presented below share a single source sample, sequenced in a study of CD8+ T cells in alopecia areata. Treatment specified: oral pan-JAK inhibitor, 5-10 mg twice daily. It was cDNA, reverse transcribed from extracted RNA, that served as the sequencing template. Only in-frame clones appear in the TCRdb table, and some are missing; sequencing was by immunoSEQ multiplex PCR. The sample contains about 100,000 clones, roughly 40% of which appear only once. The input for sequencing was CD8+ T cells sorted from blood, taken at week 24, from a patient treated with tofacitinib. All receptors derive from a human donor with alopecia areata.

This clone has more than one count but fewer than ten. The rearrangement links TRBV7-9 to TRBJ2-5; no clear D gene. V was pared by 5 bases and J by 0 bases, with 7 bases between. Germline CDR1 and CDR2: SEHNR and FQNEAQ (reference sequence). There are 13 residues in the CDR3. The CDR3 bases are TGTGCCAGCAGCCACAGTTACCAAGAGACCCAGTACTTC. Its translation is CASSHSYQETQYF.

The J gene is TRBJ2-7, the V gene TRBV10-3; TRBD1 matches at 9 bases. The CDR3 sequence is 16 residues long. Germline CDR1 reads ENHRY; CDR2 reads SYGVKD. Trimming at V came to 5 bases and at J to 1 base, leaving 9 bases not matched to a gene. The CDR3 DNA reads as TGTGCCATCAGTTCGACCGGGACAGGGATTTCCTACGAGCAGTACTTC. This encodes CAISSTGTGISYEQYF.

There are a few counts of this clone. The chain couples TRBV20-1 to TRBJ1-1; no definite D call. Trimming pared 8 bases from V and 2 bases from J, leaving 9 bases between. CDR1 is DFQATT, CDR2 SNEGSKA, per germline (reference sequence). The CDR3 runs to 11 residues. The CDR3 spells CSPQANTEAFF. The CDR3 bases are TGCAGTCCCCAAGCTAACACTGAAGCTTTCTTT.

The chain links TRBV7-7 to TRBJ2-7; no firm D call. Trimming pared 0 bases from V and 3 bases from J, leaving 6 bases between. The CDR3 length is 13 residues. CDR1 SSHAT and CDR2 FNYEAQ come from the germline V gene (reference sequence). The CDR3 loop reads CASSLAMDYEQYF. The CDR3 nucleotides read TGTGCCAGCAGCTTAGCGATGGACTACGAGCAGTACTTC.

This clone has just one count. This chain uses TRBV30 with TRBJ2-2; no firm D call. This CDR3 comprises 14 residues. V dropped 1 base and J dropped 6 bases, with 12 bases sitting between them. Germline CDR1 is GTSNPN and CDR2 is SVGIG (reference sequence). CDR3 sequence reads: CAWSGSPLAGELFF. The CDR3 coding sequence is TGTGCCTGGAGTGGGTCCCCTCTGGCCGGGGAGCTGTTTTTT.

The chain has TRBV7-2 and TRBJ2-3; D may correspond to TRBD1 or TRBD2 (5 bases each). The CDR3 runs to 13 residues. CDR1 is SGHTA, CDR2 FQGNSA, per germline. Trimming took 5 bases from V and 6 from J, leaving 12 bases between them. The CDR3 DNA is TGTGCCAGCAGCACTAATTGGGGGGATACGCAGTATTTT. This gives the protein CASSTNWGDTQYF.

This clone showed up just a few times. The chain couples TRBV7-6 to TRBJ2-1, with 11 bases fitting TRBD2. This CDR3 spans 17 amino acids. The germline gives CDR1 SGHVS, CDR2 FNYEAQ. V lost 4 bases and J lost 1; bases outside the gene matches: 6. The CDR3 loop reads CASSSVGLAVSYNEQFF. CDR3 nucleotide sequence: TGTGCCAGCAGCTCAGTGGGACTAGCGGTATCCTACAATGAGCAGTTCTTC.

V usage is TRBV19 and J usage is TRBJ2-3, with 10 nucleotides matching TRBD1. The V gene end was trimmed by 4 bases and the J gene end by 5 bases; junction bases not matched to a gene: 12. Germline V lookup: CDR1 LNHDA, CDR2 SQIVND (reference sequence). The CDR3 has 17 residues. This CDR3 is CASSTRPGQGRRDTQYF. The CDR3 DNA reads TGTGCCAGTAGTACCCGTCCGGGACAGGGGCGAAGAGATACGCAGTATTTT.

The table lists this clone with a few counts. V and J are TRBV25-1 and TRBJ2-1; the D is unclear. Germline-derived CDR1 and CDR2 are MGHDK and SYGVNS. The CDR3 covers 13 residues. V lost 7 bases, J lost 10 bases, and 17 bases lay in between. CDR3 amino acids: CASTLSQAWEQFF. The CDR3 DNA reads TGTGCCAGCACATTGTCTCAGGCTTGGGAGCAGTTCTTC.